This passage covers 27 T cell receptor beta chains from one sample sequenced in a study of PD-1 blockade in classical Hodgkin lymphoma. The time point here: cycle 4 day 1 (C4D1), after 6 weeks of nivolumab. Every patient experienced relapse after autologous stem cell transplantation, and brentuximab vedotin exposure varied. Generated by immunoSEQ multiplex PCR, the TCRdb table keeps only in-frame clones and is missing some. The sample gives approximately 19,000 clones, more than 65% of which show up once; 20% is in the top ten. The source material was peripheral blood mononuclear cells (PBMCs), sampled before the fourth cycle of nivolumab. These receptors were taken from a human donor with classical Hodgkin lymphoma.

This clone was picked up a small number of times. The chain carries TRBV9 and TRBJ1-1; perhaps TRBD1 as D (5 bases). Germline values: CDR1 SGDLS, CDR2 YYNGEE. The V end was cut by 4 bases, the J end by 5 bases, with 18 bases between. This CDR3 comprises 15 residues. In DNA, the CDR3 is TGTGCCAGCAGCTCGTACGAAGGGGCGGTGACTGAAGCTTTCTTT. Protein: CASSSYEGAVTEAFF.

The rearrangement joins TRBV19 to TRBJ2-7, with 8 positions matching TRBD2. J gave up 7 bases and V 5 bases, and 7 bases lay outside the gene matches. Germline V gene sequence: CDR1 LNHDA, CDR2 SQIVND (reference sequence). CDR3 size: 13 residues. The CDR3: CASSPGGPFEQYF. The CDR3 coding sequence is TGTGCCAGTAGTCCGGGAGGGCCATTTGAGCAGTACTTC.

The rearrangement uses TRBV4-2 and TRBJ2-7, with D maybe TRBD2 (5 bases). CDR3 length: 18 amino acids. Germline CDR1 LGHNA, CDR2 YNFKEQ. Between the trimmed V and J ends, which lost 0 bases and 3 bases, there was a span of 21 bases. The CDR3 reads CASSQDIRGGERDYEQYF. The CDR3 DNA reads as TGTGCCAGCAGCCAAGATATTCGGGGTGGGGAGAGGGACTACGAGCAGTACTTC.

This clone has only a few counts. This rearrangement joins TRBV19 to TRBJ1-1, with unresolved D. The V and J ends lost 6 bases and 6 bases respectively, with 14 bases between them. CDR1 and CDR2 (germline): LNHDA, SQIVND (reference sequence). The CDR3 length is 13 residues. The CDR3 loop reads CASSLTRVPEAFF. The CDR3 coding sequence is TGTGCCAGTAGCCTCACGAGGGTTCCTGAAGCTTTCTTT.

The chain is built from TRBV18 and TRBJ2-5; D remains unclear. This CDR3 contains 14 residues. Germline CDR1 and CDR2: KGHSH and LQKENI. Trimming took off 0 bases at V and 4 bases at J, with 9 bases between the two ends. The DNA of the CDR3 is TGTGCCAGCTCACCACCGGCACTTCTAGAGACCCAGTACTTC. This translates into CASSPPALLETQYF. Full variable domain (outside the CDR3, taken from reference TRBV18 and TRBJ2-5): NAGVMQNPRHLVRRRGQEARLRCSPMKGHSHVYWYRQLPEEGLKFMVYLQKENIIDESGMPKERFSAEFPKEGPSILRIQQVVRGDSAAYFCASSPPALLETQYFGPGTRLLVL.

This rearrangement joins TRBV10-3 to TRBJ2-2; D unclear. Germline CDR1 reads ENHRY; CDR2 reads SYGVKD. The CDR3 extends over 13 amino acids. V shed 2 bases and J shed 5 bases, with 6 bases lying between them. CDR3 sequence: CAISEIETGELFF. In nucleotides, the CDR3 is TGTGCCATCAGTGAGATAGAAACCGGGGAGCTGTTTTTT.

This chain joins TRBV27 and TRBJ2-1, with D possibly TRBD2 on 6 matching bases. The length of the CDR3 is 16 residues. Germline values: CDR1 MNHEY, CDR2 SMNVEV (reference sequence). The germline V and J ends were trimmed by 5 bases and 3 bases, with 17 bases remaining between them. In DNA form, the CDR3 reads TGTGCCAGCAGTCACGACGTAGCGGCCCACTACAATGAGCAGTTCTTC. Encoded protein: CASSHDVAAHYNEQFF.

J is TRBJ1-6 and V is TRBV9; D possibly corresponds to TRBD1 (6 bases). V lost 1 base, J lost 7 bases, and 15 bases lay in between. Germline CDR1 SGDLS, CDR2 YYNGEE. CDR3 length equals 16 residues. The CDR3 nucleotides read TGTGCCAGCAGCGTATCTTCCGGACAGCAAAATTCACCCCTCCACTTT. Protein sequence: CASSVSSGQQNSPLHF.

This chain links TRBV18 with TRBJ2-5; D unresolved. The J call may be mistaken, given a closer DNA end match to TRBJ2-7. This CDR3 has 11 amino acids. Germline CDR1 reads KGHSH; CDR2 reads LQKENI. CDR3 loop: CASSKDYEQYF. DNA for the CDR3: TGTGCCAGCTCAAAGGACTACGAGCAGTACTTC.

This chain's CDR3 is CASSSEGRRNQPQHF. The CDR3 DNA reads as TGTGCCAGCAGCTCAGAAGGAAGGCGCAATCAGCCCCAGCATTTT. The genes are TRBV11-2 and TRBJ1-5; D not certain. The CDR3 sequence is 15 residues long. Trimming cost V 4 bases and J 2 bases, with 12 bases left between them. CDR1 and CDR2 from the germline V gene are SGHAT and FQNNGV.

The chain links TRBV7-3 to TRBJ1-3, with D uncertain. Germline V gene lookup returns CDR1 SGHTA and CDR2 FQGTGA. The CDR3 is made up of 13 amino acids. V lost 1 base, J lost 3 bases, and 4 bases lay in between. CDR3 amino acids: CASSLSGGNTIYF. CDR3 nucleotide sequence: TGTGCCAGCAGCTTAAGCGGTGGAAACACCATATATTTT.

V is TRBV27 and J is TRBJ2-2; no definite D call. Per the germline V gene, CDR1 is MNHEY and CDR2 is SMNVEV (reference sequence). The V and J ends lost 2 bases and 6 bases respectively, with 16 bases between them. This CDR3 is built from 16 residues. The CDR3 loop is CASSLKPGWGSGELFF. CDR3 bases: TGTGCCAGCAGTTTAAAACCGGGCTGGGGATCCGGGGAGCTGTTTTTT.

This clone was picked up a small number of times. The chain links TRBV14 to TRBJ1-2, with D tentatively TRBD1 (5 bases). Trimming pared 4 bases from V and 5 bases from J, leaving 11 bases between. Germline CDR1 and CDR2: SGHDN and FVKESK. The CDR3 loop spans 13 amino acids. CDR3 sequence (DNA): TGTGCCAGCAGCCTCGCCAGGGAGTATGGCTACACCTTC. Its translation is CASSLAREYGYTF.

The sample holds a few counts of this clone. V gene TRBV6-5 combines with J gene TRBJ1-1; D is possibly TRBD1 (5 bases). The V gene's germline CDR1 is MNHEY and CDR2 SVGAGI. Trimming took off 6 bases at V and 4 bases at J, with 18 bases between the two ends. The CDR3 totals 15 residues. CDR3 DNA sequence: TGTGCCAGCAGATACCTCAAGACAGAGTCCACTGAAGCTTTCTTT. This gives the protein CASRYLKTESTEAFF.

The V gene is TRBV5-1, the J gene TRBJ2-3, with D possibly matching TRBD2 (5 bases). This CDR3 spans 16 amino acids. The V gene lost 0 bases and the J gene lost 1 base, with 12 bases spanning the gap. Germline lookup yields CDR1 SGHRS and CDR2 YFSETQ. The CDR3 sequence is CASSLAGMGGTDTQYF. CDR3 in DNA: TGCGCCAGCAGCTTGGCGGGAATGGGAGGCACAGATACGCAGTATTTT.

V and J are TRBV9 and TRBJ2-6; 9 bases are shared with TRBD1. The junction had 10 bases not matched to a gene; V was cut back by 4 bases and J by 2 bases. CDR1 and CDR2 from the germline V gene are SGDLS and YYNGEE. The CDR3 totals 18 residues. This CDR3 is CASSSRDRDGAGANVLTF. Written as DNA, the CDR3 is TGTGCCAGCAGCAGCCGGGACAGGGATGGGGCTGGGGCCAACGTCCTGACTTTC.

As for this clone: Its ends do not fully match the called genes, so a read error is possible. The chain employs TRBV30 and TRBJ1-4; no firm D call. Germline V gene lookup returns CDR1 GTSNPN and CDR2 SVGIG (reference sequence). The CDR3 is made up of 13 amino acids. The CDR3 region has the DNA TGTGCCTGGAGACTATACACTACTGAAAAACTGTTTTTT. Translation gives CAWRLYTTEKLFF.

The chain uses TRBV19 and TRBJ1-2; TRBD1 is a possible D gene (6 bases). Per the germline V gene, CDR1 is LNHDA and CDR2 is SQIVND (reference sequence). V was pared by 4 bases and J by 13 bases, with 16 bases between. The CDR3 is 12 amino acids. CDR3 in DNA: TGTGCCAGTAGTACTTTGGACAGTCTCTGCACCTTC. It is translated as CASSTLDSLCTF.

The gene calls are TRBV6-6 and TRBJ2-1; a weak D match, TRBD2 (6 bases). This CDR3 has 16 amino acids. Germline V CDR1 and CDR2: MNHNY, SVGAGI (reference sequence). Trimming took 1 base from V and 5 from J, leaving 15 bases between them. The CDR3 bases are TGTGCCAGCAGTTACTTCGGGAGAGGGAATCACAATGAGCAGTTCTTC. This translates into CASSYFGRGNHNEQFF.

This clone showed up just once. The V gene is TRBV6-1, the J gene TRBJ2-3; TRBD2 agrees at 8 bases. V shed 1 base and J 3 bases; nucleotides not matched to a gene: 0. Germline lookup yields CDR1 MNHNS and CDR2 SASEGT. The CDR3 is made up of 14 amino acids. The DNA for the CDR3 is TGTGCCAGCAGTGAAGTAGCGGGAACAGATACGCAGTATTTT. Translated, it gives CASSEVAGTDTQYF.

The rearrangement uses TRBV29-1 and TRBJ1-2; the D gene is possibly TRBD1 (5 bases). Between the trimmed V and J ends, which lost 3 bases and 4 bases, there was a span of 9 bases. The length of the CDR3 is 12 residues. Germline V gene sequence: CDR1 SQVTM, CDR2 ANQGSEA. The CDR3 is CSVDRASYGYTF. The CDR3 nucleotides are TGCAGCGTTGACAGGGCCAGCTATGGCTACACCTTC.

V is TRBV21-1 and J is TRBJ2-7; TRBD2, the D gene given by the table, was not confirmed from the DNA. TRBV21-1 is noted as a pseudogene. This CDR3 has 16 amino acids. Here the CDR3 reads CASSRAAGTPSYEQYF. The CDR3 DNA reads as TGTGCCAGCAGCAGGGCGGCGGGGACGCCCTCCTACGAGCAGTACTTC.

The J gene is TRBJ2-2, the V gene TRBV7-2; no clear D gene. The CDR3 is 14 residues long. Trimming cost V 1 base and J 2 bases, with 5 bases left between them. The V gene's germline CDR1 is SGHTA and CDR2 FQGNSA. CDR3 in amino acids: CASSLDINTGELFF. The CDR3 bases are TGTGCCAGCAGCTTAGATATTAACACCGGGGAGCTGTTTTTT.

The genes are TRBV6-1 and TRBJ1-4; 7 positions agree with TRBD1. V gave up 4 bases and J gave up 3 bases; unmatched junction bases: 17. The CDR3 sequence is 19 residues long. Germline loops: CDR1 MNHNS, CDR2 SASEGT. The CDR3 sequence is CASSGMDRPFLLANEKLFF. The DNA for the CDR3 is TGTGCCAGCAGTGGAATGGACAGGCCATTCCTCCTTGCTAATGAAAAACTGTTTTTT.

The V and J genes are TRBV7-9 and TRBJ1-3, with a tentative D call TRBD1 (6 bases). The CDR3 consists of 16 residues. V was pared by 5 bases and J by 4 bases, with 18 bases between. Germline CDR1 reads SEHNR; CDR2 reads FQNEAQ (reference sequence). In DNA, the CDR3 is TGTGCCAGCAGCAAATCAGGGGTTGACTCGGGAAACACCATATATTTT. Amino acid sequence: CASSKSGVDSGNTIYF.

The rearrangement joins TRBV7-3 to TRBJ2-3; D is possibly TRBD2 (6 bases). This CDR3 is built from 14 residues. Germline CDR1 and CDR2: SGHTA and FQGTGA. The ends were cut back, 1 base at V and 6 bases at J, with 11 bases in the middle. The CDR3 coding sequence is TGTGCCAGCAGCTTAATGGGGGGTCAGGATACGCAGTATTTT. Amino acid sequence: CASSLMGGQDTQYF.

The chain is built from TRBV9 and TRBJ1-6; TRBD1 aligns across 8 bases. The CDR3 sequence is 15 residues long. Trimming at V came to 3 bases and at J to 10 bases, leaving 9 bases not matched to a gene. Germline assignment: CDR1 SGDLS and CDR2 YYNGEE. CDR3 nucleotides: TGTGCCAGCAGCGGGACAGGGAGATCAGAATCACCCCTCCACTTT. This gives the protein CASSGTGRSESPLHF.